The 30 T cell receptor beta chains below were found in one sample sequenced in a study of PD-L1 blockade in urothelial cancer. The data were produced by immunoSEQ multiplex PCR, yet TCRdb's version contains in-frame clones alone and is incomplete. Here the sample spans about 74,000 clones, under 90% being singletons. The input for sequencing was PBMCs, taken around atezolizumab (anti-PD-L1) treatment. The receptors here all came from a man in his sixties or seventies with urothelial cancer.

The CDR3 nucleotides read TGTGCCAGCAGCCCCGGGACAGGGGCGGCCAAAAACATTCAGTACTTC. This codes for CASSPGTGAAKNIQYF. The chain recombines TRBV27 with TRBJ2-4, with TRBD1 matching 10 bases. The germline V gene has CDR1 MNHEY and CDR2 SMNVEV (reference sequence). V trimming: 6 bases; J trimming: 1 base; junction bases outside the gene matches: 6. The length of the CDR3 is 16 residues.

As regards this clone: The sample holds other DNA sequences that translate to the same CDR3. This rearrangement joins TRBV28 to TRBJ2-5; perhaps TRBD1 as D (6 bases). The germline V and J ends were trimmed by 2 bases and 5 bases, with 12 bases remaining between them. Germline V gene data show CDR1 as MDHEN and CDR2 as SYDVKM. CDR3 length: 14 amino acids. Written as DNA, the CDR3 is TGTGCCAGCAGTTTAGGAGTGGGGGCGGAGACCCAGTACTTC. Translation: CASSLGVGAETQYF.

V usage is TRBV19 and J usage is TRBJ2-1, with 8 bases fitting TRBD2. The CDR3 sequence is 16 residues long. Looked up from germline, CDR1 is LNHDA and CDR2 is SQIVND (reference sequence). The V gene end was trimmed by 5 bases and the J gene end by 2 bases; junction bases not matched to a gene: 8. In DNA form, the CDR3 reads TGTGCCAGTAGTTCCTACCGGGAGGGCACCTACAATGAGCAGTTCTTC. As protein: CASSSYREGTYNEQFF.

This clone appeared a few times. The CDR3 DNA reads TGCAGCGTCACGGTCATGAACACTGAAGCTTTCTTT. It is translated as CSVTVMNTEAFF. The chain couples TRBV29-1 to TRBJ1-1; D gene ambiguous. This CDR3 region has 12 residues. V was shortened by 6 bases and J by 0 bases, with 8 bases between the two germline ends. Looked up from germline, CDR1 is SQVTM and CDR2 is ANQGSEA.

CDR3 in amino acids: CASRLAGGSTDTQYF. The CDR3 bases are TGTGCCAGCCGACTAGCGGGAGGATCCACAGATACGCAGTATTTT. The chain links TRBV27 to TRBJ2-3; 13 bases map to TRBD2. Germline V gives CDR1 MNHEY, CDR2 SMNVEV (reference sequence). This CDR3 is 15 amino acids long. Germline trimming cut 8 bases from V and 2 bases from J; bases unmatched to any gene: 4.

This chain links TRBV7-9 with TRBJ1-1; no reliable D call. V gave up 6 bases and J gave up 0 bases, with 11 bases separating them. This CDR3 is 14 amino acids long. CDR1 is SEHNR, CDR2 FQNEAQ, per germline (reference sequence). CDR3 protein: CASSPLLMNTEAFF. CDR3 DNA sequence: TGTGCCAGCAGTCCCTTATTAATGAACACTGAAGCTTTCTTT.

V usage is TRBV29-1 and J usage is TRBJ2-1; D possibly corresponds to TRBD2 (6 bases). CDR1 and CDR2 (germline): SQVTM, ANQGSEA. The CDR3 contains 13 residues. V lost 4 bases, J lost 4 bases, and 11 bases lay in between. The CDR3 DNA reads as TGCAGCGTTGCTAGGGGAGGATACAATGAGCAGTTCTTC. Protein: CSVARGGYNEQFF.

The chain recombines TRBV5-1 with TRBJ2-2; tentatively, D is TRBD1 (7 bases). V lost 0 bases and J lost 5, with 11 bases in between. Looked up from germline, CDR1 is SGHRS and CDR2 is YFSETQ. This CDR3 is 15 amino acids long. The DNA for the CDR3 is TGCGCCAGCAGCTTGGGCAGGGGGAGGACCGGGGAGCTGTTTTTT. Protein product: CASSLGRGRTGELFF.

The chain has TRBV10-3 and TRBJ2-5; TRBD1 aligns across 10 bases. The CDR3 covers 14 residues. Germline CDR1 reads ENHRY; CDR2 reads SYGVKD. Germline trimming cut 5 bases from V and 3 bases from J; bases unmatched to any gene: 3. The CDR3 DNA follows: TGTGCCATCAGTCCGGGACAGGGGAAAGAGACCCAGTACTTC. Encoded protein: CAISPGQGKETQYF.

This chain uses TRBV9 with TRBJ2-5; the D gene is possibly TRBD1 (5 bases). Trimming shortened V by 4 bases and J by 4 bases, and 8 bases separated the two germline ends. Germline V gene sequence: CDR1 SGDLS, CDR2 YYNGEE. This CDR3 has 12 amino acids. The CDR3 bases are TGTGCCAGCAGCTCGCAGGGAGAGACCCAGTACTTC. It encodes CASSSQGETQYF.

The rearrangement links TRBV18 to TRBJ1-1, with D perhaps matching TRBD1 (6 bases). The CDR3 contains 15 residues. Germline-derived CDR1 and CDR2 are KGHSH and LQKENI. Trimming removed 0 bases from V and 6 bases from J, with 14 bases in between. CDR3 region: CASSPPMGRGAEAFF. In nucleotides, the CDR3 is TGTGCCAGCTCACCACCGATGGGCAGGGGAGCTGAAGCTTTCTTT.

The chain couples TRBV6-5 to TRBJ2-1, with 7 nucleotides matching TRBD2. Looked up from germline, CDR1 is MNHEY and CDR2 is SVGAGI. The CDR3 consists of 13 residues. The J segment lost 4 bases and the V segment lost 8 bases, leaving 5 bases of the junction unmatched. This CDR3 reads CASGWTSYNEQFF. DNA for the CDR3: TGTGCCAGCGGCTGGACTAGTTACAATGAGCAGTTCTTC.

The chain carries TRBV27 and TRBJ2-3, with TRBD2 as a possible D gene (6 bases). Germline-derived CDR1 and CDR2 are MNHEY and SMNVEV (reference sequence). The CDR3 is 16 residues long. Trimming removed 5 bases from V and 3 bases from J, with 18 bases in between. CDR3 protein: CASSLLPGLSTDTQYF. In nucleotides, the CDR3 is TGTGCCAGCAGTCTGCTCCCAGGACTATCGACAGATACGCAGTATTTT.

The chain recombines TRBV27 with TRBJ1-2; D may be TRBD1 (6 bases). Trimming shortened V by 0 bases and J by 8 bases, and 16 bases separated the two germline ends. The germline gives CDR1 MNHEY, CDR2 SMNVEV (reference sequence). This CDR3 contains 15 residues. As DNA, the CDR3 is TGTGCCAGCAGTTTATCTTACACAGGGTTTGAGGGCTACACCTTC. This codes for CASSLSYTGFEGYTF.

V gene TRBV11-2 combines with J gene TRBJ2-7; 11 nucleotides match TRBD1. This CDR3 contains 15 residues. In germline, CDR1 is SGHAT, CDR2 FQNNGV. V was pared by 5 bases and J by 2 bases, with 5 bases of the junction left unmatched. The CDR3 is CASSRPGQGAYEQYF. The CDR3, as DNA: TGTGCCAGCAGCCGTCCGGGACAGGGGGCCTACGAGCAGTACTTC.

This chain connects TRBV5-1 to TRBJ2-5; D remains ambiguous. Trimming took off 7 bases at V and 5 bases at J, with 24 bases between the two ends. This CDR3 has 16 residues. Germline CDR1 SGHRS, CDR2 YFSETQ. DNA for the CDR3: TGCGCCAGCCGTCAAAGGATGGCTGGGTTCGGGGAGACCCAGTACTTC. This codes for CASRQRMAGFGETQYF.

The V call is TRBV19, the J call TRBJ2-7, with 11 bases matching TRBD1. CDR3 length: 13 residues. Germline CDR1 is LNHDA and CDR2 is SQIVND (reference sequence). After removal of 11 bases from V and 3 bases from J, the junction contained 6 bases not matched to a gene. CDR3 nucleotides: TGTGCCGCCGGACAGGGGGCTTTCTACGAGCAGTACTTC. Its protein product is CAAGQGAFYEQYF.

CDR3 sequence (DNA): TGTGCCAGCAGTGGCCGAATCAAACTAGCGGGAAAAGAACATGAGCAGTTCTTC. Translating gives CASSGRIKLAGKEHEQFF. The V call is TRBV6-1, the J call TRBJ2-1, with 10 positions matching TRBD2. The V gene end was trimmed by 4 bases and the J gene end by 8 bases; junction bases not matched to a gene: 17. CDR3 length: 18 amino acids. Looked up from germline, CDR1 is MNHNS and CDR2 is SASEGT.

The gene calls are TRBV11-1 and TRBJ2-4, with 7 bases fitting TRBD1. Per germline, CDR1 SGHAT and CDR2 FQDESV (reference sequence). The CDR3 consists of 15 residues. J gave up 1 base and V 5 bases, and 5 bases lay outside the gene matches. CDR3 DNA sequence: TGTGCCAGCAGCACCCAGGGACAGGCCAAAAACATTCAGTACTTC. It is translated as CASSTQGQAKNIQYF.

The genes are TRBV18 and TRBJ1-5, with unresolved D. The V and J ends lost 2 bases and 5 bases respectively, with 10 bases between them. Germline V gene lookup returns CDR1 KGHSH and CDR2 LQKENI. This CDR3 region has 14 residues. The DNA of the CDR3 is TGTGCCAGCTCACCATCCCCCCGCGATCAGCCCCAGCATTTT. It yields the protein CASSPSPRDQPQHF.

The chain links TRBV25-1 to TRBJ2-1; D is perhaps TRBD2 (6 bases). Trimming took off 3 bases at V and 12 bases at J, with 21 bases between the two ends. CDR1 and CDR2 from the germline V gene are MGHDK and SYGVNS. This CDR3 is 15 amino acids long. CDR3 amino acids: CASSEGALGVGGQFF. The CDR3 DNA follows: TGTGCCAGCAGTGAGGGAGCGTTAGGGGTCGGGGGGCAGTTCTTC.

The chain links TRBV28 to TRBJ2-2, with D possibly being TRBD1 (6 bases). The CDR3 spans 16 residues. Trimming removed 3 bases at V and 5 bases at J, with 16 bases between. The germline gives CDR1 MDHEN, CDR2 SYDVKM. CDR3 sequence: CASSLTGQGKTGELFF. In nucleotides, the CDR3 is TGTGCCAGCAGTTTGACTGGGCAGGGGAAAACCGGGGAGCTGTTTTTT.

The chain is built from TRBV28 and TRBJ1-5; D uncertain. CDR3 length: 14 amino acids. Trimming left V 6 bases short and J 2 bases short, with 11 bases between. Looked up from germline, CDR1 is MDHEN and CDR2 is SYDVKM. The CDR3 region has the DNA TGTGCCAGCAGCCAGACAACTGGCAATCAGCCCCAGCATTTT. This translates into CASSQTTGNQPQHF.

This clone has just a few counts. The rearrangement links TRBV6-1 to TRBJ1-2; D is undetermined. V was pared by 1 base and J by 0 bases, with 15 bases between. Germline V gives CDR1 MNHNS, CDR2 SASEGT. CDR3 length: 17 amino acids. The CDR3 reads CASSEGHQTPSNYGYTF. The CDR3 coding sequence is TGTGCCAGCAGTGAAGGCCACCAGACACCCTCTAACTATGGCTACACCTTC.

The chain is built from TRBV11-2 and TRBJ2-1, with TRBD2 matching over 7 bases. The CDR3 contains 18 residues. V lost 1 base to trimming and J lost 4 bases; unmatched junction nucleotides: 13. CDR1 is SGHAT, CDR2 FQNNGV, per germline. The CDR3 protein is CASSLGVPGLAAYNEQFF. DNA for the CDR3: TGTGCCAGCAGCTTAGGGGTGCCAGGCCTAGCGGCTTACAATGAGCAGTTCTTC.

This chain connects TRBV7-3 to TRBJ2-3, with TRBD1 as a possible D gene (6 bases). This CDR3 spans 14 amino acids. Per the germline V gene, CDR1 is SGHTA and CDR2 is FQGTGA. V was trimmed by 0 bases and J by 5 bases, leaving 9 bases between them. The CDR3 loop reads CASSLTLQGDTQYF. Here the CDR3 DNA reads TGTGCCAGCAGCTTAACACTACAGGGAGATACGCAGTATTTT.

The V gene is TRBV5-4, the J gene TRBJ1-1; D is perhaps TRBD1 (6 bases). Trimming took 0 bases from V and 1 from J, leaving 10 bases between them. Germline CDR1 and CDR2: SGHNT and YYREEE (reference sequence). CDR3 length: 15 amino acids. DNA for the CDR3: TGTGCCAGCAGCTTGGCAAAGGGACAGAACACTGAAGCTTTCTTT. This codes for CASSLAKGQNTEAFF. Variable domain in full (rest from reference TRBV5-4 and TRBJ1-1): ETGVTQSPTHLIKTRGQQVTLRCSSQSGHNTVSWYQQALGQGPQFIFQYYREEENGRGNFPPRFSGLQFPNYSSELNVNALELDDSALYLCASSLAKGQNTEAFFGQGTRLTVV.

The chain couples TRBV6-5 to TRBJ2-3, with D perhaps TRBD1 (5 bases). The V end lost 3 bases, the J end lost 0 bases, and 13 bases lay between the germline ends. The CDR3 covers 16 residues. Germline CDR1 MNHEY, CDR2 SVGAGI. The CDR3 is CASSYGAASSTDTQYF. The CDR3, as DNA: TGTGCCAGCAGTTATGGGGCAGCGTCTAGCACAGATACGCAGTATTTT.

The V call is TRBV2, the J call TRBJ2-3; 9 nucleotides match TRBD2. Germline V CDR1 and CDR2: SNHLY, FYNNEI. Unmatched junction bases numbered 13, after V lost 7 bases and J lost 2 bases. This CDR3 has 17 residues. The CDR3 nucleotides are TGTGCCAGCACCGAAGGGCCCCTAGCGGGATACACAGATACGCAGTATTTT. Protein sequence: CASTEGPLAGYTDTQYF.

V usage is TRBV2 and J usage is TRBJ2-7; D is possibly TRBD2 (5 bases). The CDR3 consists of 14 residues. V was trimmed by 8 bases and J by 7 bases, leaving 21 bases between them. CDR1 is SNHLY and CDR2 is FYNNEI in the germline V gene. Written as DNA, the CDR3 is TGTGCCAGCTATTCAACTGGGCGGACTTTGGAGCAGTACTTC. Amino acid sequence: CASYSTGRTLEQYF.